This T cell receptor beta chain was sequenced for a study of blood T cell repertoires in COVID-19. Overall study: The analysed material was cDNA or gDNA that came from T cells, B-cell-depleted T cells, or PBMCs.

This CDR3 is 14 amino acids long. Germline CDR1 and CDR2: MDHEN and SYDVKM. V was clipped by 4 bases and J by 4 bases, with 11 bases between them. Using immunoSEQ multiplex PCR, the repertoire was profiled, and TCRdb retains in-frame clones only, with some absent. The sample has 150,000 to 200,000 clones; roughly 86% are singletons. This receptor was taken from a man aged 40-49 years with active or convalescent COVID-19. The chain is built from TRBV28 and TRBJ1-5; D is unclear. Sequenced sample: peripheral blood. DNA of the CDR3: TGTGCCAGCAGTTCCGCAGGATGGAATCAGCCCCAGCATTTT. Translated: CASSSAGWNQPQHF.